The text below deals with one T cell receptor beta chain. Its antigen is not known. This CDR3 region has 17 residues. The V gene's germline CDR1 is MNHEY and CDR2 SVGEGT. Losses at the gene ends were 5 bases for V and 1 base for J; bases not matched to a gene: 8. This specimen comes from a study of vaccination effects on CD4 cells after COVID-19. Notes on the study in general: There was marked clonal contraction among infection- and vaccine-induced clones late after vaccination.

Before any sequencing was done, the ViraFEST assay used viral peptide pools to expand antigen-specific CD4+ T cells. It was after more than 8 days of culture that CD4+ T cells were isolated. This person's SARS-CoV-2 infection, confirmed by PCR, occurred between March and December 2020. A density of about 1.8 million PBMC per well was used; these cells were cultured with around 11 IU/ml IL-2 and roughly 10 ug/ml peptides. It was an HIV-1 Nef peptide pool that made up the negative control culture. Half-medium changes using IL-2 medium occurred on days 3 and 7. Sequencing used immunoSEQ multiplex PCR; TCRdb keeps in-frame clones, though not all of them. Of fewer than 90,000 clones in the sample, around 70% are singletons; the top ten hold less than 5.5%.

The sequence derives from a human donor who had a prior SARS-CoV-2 infection. The chain combines TRBV6-2 or TRBV6-3 with TRBJ2-3, with 11 bases lining up with TRBD2. The material sequenced was CD4+ T cells from PBMCs cultured with HIV peptides, taken before COVID-19 vaccination. Indicated subset: HIV-1 Nef peptide pool negative control/reference culture. The CDR3 loop is CASSPLAGGAGTDTQYF. CDR3 nucleotides: TGTGCCAGCAGTCCCCTAGCGGGAGGAGCGGGCACAGATACGCAGTATTTT.